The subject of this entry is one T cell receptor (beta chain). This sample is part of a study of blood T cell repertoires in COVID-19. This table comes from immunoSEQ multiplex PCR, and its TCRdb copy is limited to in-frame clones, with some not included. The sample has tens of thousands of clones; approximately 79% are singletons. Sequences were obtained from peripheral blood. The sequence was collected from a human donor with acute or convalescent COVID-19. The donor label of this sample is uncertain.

This CDR3 reads CASRIRLAGGLDNEQFF. The DNA for the CDR3 is TGTGCCAGTAGGATAAGGTTGGCGGGGGGCTTGGACAATGAGCAGTTCTTC. The chain couples TRBV19 to TRBJ2-1; 8 bases map to TRBD2. The V and J ends lost 6 bases and 5 bases, in that order; junction bases with no gene match: 15. The CDR3 consists of 17 residues. Germline loops: CDR1 LNHDA, CDR2 SQIVND (reference sequence).